What follows are 24 T cell receptor beta chains derived from one specimen sequenced in a study of CD8+ T cells in alopecia areata. Following RNA extraction, reverse transcription yielded cDNA that acted as the sequencing template. Data came from immunoSEQ multiplex PCR; TCRdb stores just in-frame clones and leaves some out. The sample gives about 270,000 clones, none seen only once, and the top ten clones hold 1.2%. A sort of pooled cutaneous lymph node cells used CD4, CD8alpha, NKG2D, NKG2ACE and other stains. Sequencing was done on a sample of CD4+ T cells sorted from a lymph node. The source of these receptors is a C3H/HeJ mouse with alopecia areata. The mouse strain carries the MHC haplotype H2-k.

This clone was observed a few times. Mouse germline and gene names are used. The read halts 4 residues ahead of the CDR3 end, with the missing end drawn from the germline J gene. The chain uses TRBV31 and TRBJ2-2, with TRBD1 matching 9 bases. Germline lookup yields CDR1 GKSSPN and CDR2 SITVG. Trimming at V came to 5 bases and at J to 2 bases, leaving 6 bases not matched to a gene. This CDR3 is built from 15 residues. Incomplete CDR3 DNA: TGTGCCTGGGGAAGGACAGGGGAGAACACCGGG. It translates to CAWGRTGENTG. The entire CDR3 protein is CAWGRTGENTGQLYF. The full variable domain, completed using reference TRBV31 and TRBJ2-2, is AQTIHQWPVAEIKAVGSPLSLGCTIKGKSSPNLYWYWQATGGTLQQLFYSITVGQVESVVQLNLSASRPKDDQFILSTEKLLLSHSGFYLCAWGRTGENTGQLYFGEGSKLTVL.

This clone was recorded a few times. These gene names are mouse names. The observed sequence ends 4 residues before the CDR3 terminus, with the missing tail filled in from the germline J gene. Distinct nucleotide sequences in the sample also encode this CDR3. This chain connects TRBV1 to TRBJ1-2; TRBD1 matches at 8 bases. This CDR3 is 13 amino acids long. CDR1 is NSQYPW and CDR2 is LRSPGD in the germline V gene (reference sequence). The CDR3 bases that were read are TGCACCTGCAGTGCTGACAGGGGATCC. This gives the protein CTCSADRGS. The entire CDR3 is CTCSADRGSDYTF. The complete variable domain, with remaining parts taken from reference TRBV1 and TRBJ1-2, reads VTLLEQNPRWRLVPRGQAVNLRCILKNSQYPWMSWYQQDLQKQLQWLFTLRSPGDKEVKSLPGADYLATRVTDTELRLQVANMSQGRTLYCTCSADRGSDYTFGSGTRLLVI.

This clone was counted only a few times. The gene symbols are mouse symbols. The covered CDR3 bases are TGTGCCAGCAGTATGAGGGACAGATATGCT. Its translation is CASSMRDRYA. The CDR3 in its entirety is CASSMRDRYAEQFF. The chain recombines TRBV19 with TRBJ2-1; TRBD1 matches 7 bases. The read falls 4 residues short of the CDR3 end, and the missing part is taken from the germline J gene. CDR1 is FNHDT and CDR2 is SITEND in the germline V gene (reference sequence). The junction had 3 bases not matched to a gene; V was cut back by 2 bases and J by 4 bases. There are 14 residues in the CDR3.

As regards this clone: Gene names and germline refer to mouse. The sequence runs out 4 residues before the end of the CDR3; the remainder is reconstructed from the germline J gene. In the same sample, other DNA sequences code for this CDR3. The rearrangement uses TRBV13-1 and TRBJ2-7; D unclear. Germline CDR1 NSHNY, CDR2 SYGAGN. Trimming took off 2 bases at V and 1 base at J, with 4 bases between the two ends. The CDR3 loop spans 12 amino acids. CDR3 sequence: CASSDNSYEQYF. CDR3 DNA (partial): TGTGCCAGCAGTGACAATTCCTAT.

This clone has more than one count but fewer than ten. These gene names are mouse names. The read ends 4 residues before the CDR3 terminus; that terminus is restored from the germline J gene. The chain carries TRBV31 and TRBJ2-1; possibly TRBD2 for D (6 bases). Per germline, CDR1 GKSSPN and CDR2 SITVG. The V gene lost 3 bases and the J gene lost 1 base, with 7 bases spanning the gap. The length of the CDR3 is 13 residues. CDR3 bases read: TGTGCCTGGAGAGGACTGAACTATGCT. The encoded protein is CAWRGLNYA. The complete CDR3 sequence is CAWRGLNYAEQFF.

This clone appeared a few times. Mouse germline and gene names are used. The read falls 4 residues short of the CDR3 end, and the missing part is taken from the germline J gene. J is TRBJ1-1 and V is TRBV13-3; TRBD1 agrees at 7 bases. Trimming at V came to 0 bases and at J to 1 base, leaving 3 bases not matched to a gene. Germline CDR1 and CDR2: NNHDY and SYVADS. There are 15 residues in the CDR3. Here the CDR3 reads CASSDDRGGNTEVFF. CDR3 bases read: TGTGCCAGCAGTGATGACAGGGGAGGGAACACA.

Note on this clone: Genes and germline come from the mouse. The read falls 4 residues short of the CDR3 end, and the missing part is taken from the germline J gene. The chain carries TRBV19 and TRBJ1-1; D may be TRBD1 (6 bases). Germline V CDR1 and CDR2: FNHDT, SITEND (reference sequence). V was clipped by 4 bases and J by 0 bases, with 13 bases between them. The CDR3 length is 15 residues. The covered CDR3 bases are TGTGCCAGCAGTCCCCGGGACAATGCAAACACA. It specifies CASSPRDNANT. The CDR3 reads in full as CASSPRDNANTEVFF.

This clone was detected a few times. Genes and germline are mouse. The sequence runs out 4 residues before the end of the CDR3; the remainder is reconstructed from the germline J gene. This sequence joins TRBV19 and TRBJ2-2, with 8 nucleotides matching TRBD2. The CDR3 runs 13 residues. The V segment lost 4 bases and the J segment 6 bases; nucleotides outside the gene matches: 2. Germline-derived CDR1 and CDR2 are FNHDT and SITEND (reference sequence). The CDR3 protein is CASSAWGAGQLYF. The part of the CDR3 DNA that was read is TGTGCCAGCAGTGCCTGGGGGGCCGGG.

As to this clone: Here the gene names and germline are mouse. The CDR3 end is not reached by the read, which stops 4 residues before it; the germline J gene fills it in. This chain connects TRBV1 to TRBJ2-7, with 8 bases matching TRBD2. The germline V gene encodes CDR1 NSQYPW and CDR2 LRSPGD (reference sequence). This CDR3 is built from 14 residues. J lost 0 bases, V lost 5 bases, and 3 bases had no gene match. The CDR3: CTCSLTGVSYEQYF. The sequenced part of the CDR3 DNA is TGCACCTGCAGTCTGACTGGGGTCTCCTAT.

In regard to this clone: Germline and genes: mouse. Distinct nucleotide sequences in the sample also encode this CDR3. The part of the CDR3 DNA that was read is TGTGCCAGCAGCCAAGATACAGATAGTGCAGAA. The encoded protein is CASSQDTDSAE. The full CDR3 protein is CASSQDTDSAETLYF. The gene calls are TRBV5 and TRBJ2-3; D call uncertain. The CDR3 is cut off 4 residues early in the read; its end comes from the germline J gene. The germline CDR1 and CDR2 sequences are LGHNA and YNLKQL (reference sequence). The CDR3 contains 15 residues. V was shortened by 0 bases and J by 0 bases, with 7 bases between the two germline ends.

This clone showed up just a few times. Gene names and germline match the mouse. The read gets to within 4 residues of the CDR3 end, and the germline J gene fills in the rest. V usage is TRBV31 and J usage is TRBJ2-1; tentative D call: TRBD1 (6 bases). From germline, CDR1 is GKSSPN and CDR2 SITVG. V lost 3 bases, J lost 5 bases, and 11 bases lay in between. This CDR3 is 13 amino acids long. CDR3 DNA (partial): TGTGCCTGGAGGCGGGACAACCATGCT. Its protein product is CAWRRDNHA. The entire CDR3 is CAWRRDNHAEQFF.

This clone showed up just a few times. Gene names and germline match the mouse. The read comes to an end 4 residues before the CDR3 does, leaving the germline J gene to fill in the end. The sample holds other DNA sequences that translate to the same CDR3. The chain links TRBV13-1 to TRBJ2-2, with 9 bases aligning to TRBD1. Trimming at V came to 8 bases and at J to 2 bases, leaving 1 base not matched to a gene. Germline V gene data show CDR1 as NSHNY and CDR2 as SYGAGN. The length of the CDR3 is 13 residues. CDR3 sequence reads: CASGTGNTGQLYF. Partial CDR3 DNA: TGTGCCAGTGGGACAGGGAACACCGGG.

As regards this clone: The listed genes are named as in mouse. From the germline J gene comes the end of the CDR3, since the read stops 4 residues before it. Different DNA sequences within this sample yield the same CDR3. The rearrangement links TRBV17 to TRBJ2-2; 8 bases match TRBD2. The CDR3 spans 16 residues. V gave up 1 base and J gave up 0 bases; unmatched junction bases: 1. Germline assignment: CDR1 MNHDT and CDR2 YYDKIL. CDR3 sequence: CASSRVLGANTGQLYF. The covered CDR3 bases are TGTGCTAGCAGTAGAGTACTGGGGGCAAACACCGGG.

This clone was observed a few times. Gene names follow the mouse nomenclature. Read coverage stops 4 residues before the CDR3 terminus; the germline J gene supplies the remainder. At the DNA level, this CDR3 is encoded by other sequences in the same sample as well. The rearrangement joins TRBV19 to TRBJ1-2; no firm D call. Trimming took off 4 bases at V and 0 bases at J, with 7 bases between the two ends. Germline CDR1 FNHDT, CDR2 SITEND (reference sequence). The CDR3 extends over 13 amino acids. The DNA read from the CDR3 is TGTGCCAGCAGTTCGACAACAAACTCC. Its protein is CASSSTTNS. The whole CDR3 sequence is CASSSTTNSDYTF.

This clone was seen a few times. The gene names here belong to mouse. From the germline J gene comes the end of the CDR3, since the read stops 4 residues before it. The chain has TRBV5 and TRBJ2-1; weak D call: TRBD2 (6 bases). V gave up 1 base and J gave up 0 bases, with 13 bases separating them. The length of the CDR3 is 17 residues. The germline V gene encodes CDR1 LGHNA and CDR2 YNLKQL (reference sequence). The part of the CDR3 DNA that was read is TGTGCCAGCAGCCAAGTTACTGGGAGTTATAACTATGCT. Translation: CASSQVTGSYNYA. Given in full, the CDR3 is CASSQVTGSYNYAEQFF.

With regard to this clone: Gene names denote mouse genes. The read terminates 4 residues ahead of where the CDR3 ends, so the germline J gene completes it. V is TRBV13-3 and J is TRBJ2-1; 9 nucleotides line up with TRBD1. CDR1 and CDR2 from the germline V gene are NNHDY and SYVADS. The CDR3 is 16 residues long. V gave up 1 base and J gave up 3 bases; unmatched junction bases: 5. CDR3 sequence: CASSDPRDRVYAEQFF. The sequenced part of the CDR3 DNA is TGTGCCAGCAGTGATCCTAGGGACAGGGTCTATGCT.

In its sample, this clone was seen a few times. The gene names given are mouse names. With the read ending 4 residues before the CDR3 end, the germline J gene is used to fill in that end. The chain has TRBV17 and TRBJ2-7; 7 bases line up with TRBD2. This CDR3 comprises 15 residues. V shed 4 bases and J 0 bases; nucleotides not matched to a gene: 6. CDR1 is MNHDT and CDR2 is YYDKIL in the germline V gene. The CDR3 is CASSTTGESSYEQYF. The DNA read from the CDR3 is TGTGCTAGCAGTACTACTGGGGAGAGCTCCTAT. Complete variable domain (other parts from reference TRBV17 and TRBJ2-7): DTTVKQNPRYKLARVGKPVNLICSQTMNHDTMYWYQKKPNQAPKLLLFYYDKILNREADTFEKFQSSRPNNSFCSLYIGSAGLEYSAMYLCASSTTGESSYEQYFGPGTRLTVL.

Comment on this clone: Gene names and germline match the mouse. The read comes to an end 4 residues before the CDR3 does, leaving the germline J gene to fill in the end. Other nucleotide sequences in the sample specify the same CDR3. V usage is TRBV31 and J usage is TRBJ2-5; 9 bases align to TRBD1. The CDR3 extends over 14 amino acids. V lost 1 base, J lost 2 bases, and 1 base stayed unmatched. From germline, CDR1 is GKSSPN and CDR2 SITVG. The sequenced part of the CDR3 DNA is TGTGCCTGGAGTCCGGGACAGGGCCAAGAC. Translating gives CAWSPGQGQD. The whole CDR3 protein is CAWSPGQGQDTQYF.

As regards this clone: The listed genes are named as in mouse. The DNA ends 4 residues before the CDR3 does, and the rest of the CDR3 is filled in from the germline J gene. The same CDR3 can be traced to other DNA sequences in this sample. This chain connects TRBV19 to TRBJ2-3, with TRBD2 matching 9 bases. The CDR3 is 14 residues long. J lost 1 base, V lost 4 bases, and 1 base had no gene match. CDR1 and CDR2 (germline): FNHDT, SITEND (reference sequence). CDR3 sequence: CASSRTGGAETLYF. The part of the CDR3 DNA that was read is TGTGCCAGCAGTCGGACTGGGGGTGCAGAA.

Remarks on this clone: Mouse gene names apply. With the read ending 4 residues before the CDR3 end, the germline J gene is used to fill in that end. V gene TRBV5 combines with J gene TRBJ2-5, with 10 positions matching TRBD2. Trimming removed 1 base from V and 1 base from J; junction bases left unmatched: 2. The germline gives CDR1 LGHNA, CDR2 YNLKQL (reference sequence). The CDR3 is 16 amino acids. The chain's CDR3 is CASSQAGTGDQDTQYF. The DNA read from the CDR3 is TGTGCCAGCAGCCAAGCGGGGACTGGGGACCAAGAC.

This clone occurred a few times. All gene names here are mouse names. The CDR3 end falls 4 residues outside the read, so it is completed with the germline J gene. The chain combines TRBV13-1 with TRBJ2-2; a weak D match, TRBD1 (5 bases). This CDR3 spans 16 amino acids. Trimming took 0 bases from V and 0 from J, leaving 9 bases between them. Germline values: CDR1 NSHNY, CDR2 SYGAGN. CDR3 amino acids: CASSDGRTTNTGQLYF. Incomplete CDR3 DNA: TGTGCCAGCAGTGATGGACGGACAACAAACACCGGG.

This clone was observed a handful of times. The listed genes are named as in mouse. In the same sample, other DNA sequences code for this CDR3. The CDR3 DNA, read in part, is TGTGCCAGCAGTATTGGGGGGGGCGTCGAC. Amino acid sequence: CASSIGGGVD. The whole CDR3 reads CASSIGGGVDTQYF. The V gene is TRBV19, the J gene TRBJ2-5; 8 positions match TRBD2. The observed sequence ends 4 residues before the CDR3 terminus, with the missing tail filled in from the germline J gene. Germline-derived CDR1 and CDR2 are FNHDT and SITEND (reference sequence). This CDR3 is 14 amino acids long.

Concerning this clone itself: Gene labels here are mouse ones. The read terminates 4 residues ahead of where the CDR3 ends, so the germline J gene completes it. V is TRBV13-2 and J is TRBJ2-5, with TRBD1 matching 8 bases. The ends lost 3 bases at V and 0 bases at J; junction bases unmatched: 9. The CDR3 length is 17 residues. The V gene's germline CDR1 is NNHNN and CDR2 SYGAGS (reference sequence). The CDR3 spells CASGAGRGRGNQDTQYF. The sequenced part of the CDR3 DNA is TGTGCCAGCGGTGCAGGCAGGGGGCGAGGGAACCAAGAC.

This clone was seen a few times. These gene names are mouse names. The DNA ends 4 residues before the CDR3 does, and the rest of the CDR3 is filled in from the germline J gene. Different DNA sequences within this sample yield the same CDR3. The chain couples TRBV19 to TRBJ2-2; 8 bases match TRBD1. V lost 4 bases to trimming and J lost 1 base; unmatched junction nucleotides: 3. Germline-derived CDR1 and CDR2 are FNHDT and SITEND (reference sequence). The CDR3 covers 15 residues. CDR3 residues: CASSPDRENTGQLYF. The DNA read from the CDR3 is TGTGCCAGCAGTCCGGACAGGGAAAACACCGGG.